These 20 T cell receptor beta chains were all obtained from the same sample, sequenced in a study of CD8 T cells in ankylosing spondylitis (dated by TCRdb to about 2017). The library was obtained by 5' RACE. Sequencer: Illumina HiSeq 2500. TCRdb redid the processing of the public reads, applying fastp at Q25 and MiXCR, and retained in-frame beta chains. Each entry is one CDR3 protein sequence, shown with its most common DNA and genes. This sample has about 210,000 distinct CDR3 sequences in its table, and roughly 8.2% of those were observed once. 4.8% of the sample is in the top ten clones. Sequencing used blood, either unsorted or a sorted T cell fraction (not recorded which). Every receptor here comes from a female donor with ankylosing spondylitis or in good health (not recorded which).

This clonotype was picked up many times. The chain links TRBV7-9 to TRBJ2-7; 7 bases map to TRBD2. The germline V gene has CDR1 SEHNR and CDR2 FQNEAQ (reference sequence). Germline trimming cut 4 bases from V and 5 bases from J; bases unmatched to any gene: 5. CDR3 length equals 13 residues. The CDR3 DNA sequence: TGTGCCAGCAGCTGGGGCGGGAGCGACGAGCAGTACTTC. Its protein product is CASSWGGSDEQYF.

Many counts were recorded for this clonotype. V is TRBV5-5 and J is TRBJ2-7, with 12 bases identical to TRBD2. CDR3 length: 14 amino acids. Germline V CDR1 and CDR2: SGHKS, YYEKEE (reference sequence). V shed 3 bases and J 3 bases; nucleotides not matched to a gene: 1. The DNA for the CDR3 is TGTGCCAGCAGCTGGACTAGCGGGGACTACGAGCAGTACTTC. Encoded protein: CASSWTSGDYEQYF.

This clonotype was picked up many times. V gene TRBV7-9 combines with J gene TRBJ2-3; TRBD2 agrees at 7 bases. Unmatched junction bases numbered 8, after V lost 5 bases and J lost 3 bases. The CDR3 is 15 residues long. Germline values: CDR1 SEHNR, CDR2 FQNEAQ (reference sequence). The CDR3 is CASSQDAGVTDTQYF. The CDR3 DNA sequence: TGTGCCAGCAGCCAGGACGCGGGGGTGACAGATACGCAGTATTTT. The full variable domain, rest sourced from reference TRBV7-9 and TRBJ2-3, is DTGVSQNPRHKITKRGQNVTFRCDPISEHNRLYWYRQTLGQGPEFLTYFQNEAQLEKSRLLSDRFSAERPKGSFSTLEIQRTEQGDSAMYLCASSQDAGVTDTQYFGPGTRLTVL.

This chain uses TRBV5-1 with TRBJ1-1, with D maybe TRBD1 (5 bases). Trimming cost V 4 bases and J 7 bases, with 35 bases left between them. The CDR3 spans 20 residues. Germline CDR1 SGHRS, CDR2 YFSETQ. CDR3 coding DNA: TGCGCCAGCAGCCCCACCGGGGGTCTATCTGGCCCGGTCTATCACGGTGAAGCTTTCTTT. Translation gives CASSPTGGLSGPVYHGEAFF. Combining the CDR3 with reference TRBV5-1 and TRBJ1-1 gives the whole variable domain KAGVTQTPRYLIKTRGQQVTLSCSPISGHRSVSWYQQTPGQGLQFLFEYFSETQRNKGNFPGRFSGRQFSNSRSEMNVSTLELGDSALYLCASSPTGGLSGPVYHGEAFFGQGTRLTVV.

This clonotype appeared many times. This chain uses TRBV4-3 with TRBJ1-2; D possibly corresponds to TRBD1 (5 bases). Trimming stripped 1 base from V and 5 bases from J, with 17 bases between. The CDR3 has 16 residues. The germline V gene has CDR1 LGHNA and CDR2 YSLEER. CDR3 residues: CASSQVSGRTSYGYTF. Here the CDR3 DNA reads TGCGCCAGCAGCCAAGTTTCAGGGCGAACTTCATATGGCTACACCTTC.

This clonotype came up a few times. The rearrangement uses TRBV15 and TRBJ1-1, with D hard to call. Germline V gene lookup returns CDR1 LNHNV and CDR2 YYDKDF (reference sequence). The CDR3 consists of 15 residues. V was trimmed by 1 base and J by 0 bases, leaving 9 bases between them. The CDR3 DNA reads TGTGCCACCAGCAGAGCCCCCGGGATGAACACTGAAGCTTTCTTT. Translating it yields CATSRAPGMNTEAFF.

This clonotype has ten or more counts. The chain recombines TRBV20-1 with TRBJ2-5; no reliable D call. Trimming removed 6 bases at V and 1 base at J, with 18 bases between. The CDR3 is 15 amino acids. CDR1 is DFQATT and CDR2 is SNEGSKA in the germline V gene (reference sequence). Written as DNA, the CDR3 is TGCAGTGCCCCACCCTTTAGGAACCCCCAAGAGACCCAGTACTTC. It specifies CSAPPFRNPQETQYF.

This clonotype was counted ten times or more. The chain links TRBV20-1 to TRBJ2-1; 11 bases map to TRBD2. CDR1 is DFQATT, CDR2 SNEGSKA, per germline (reference sequence). Trimming took 5 bases from V and 4 from J; bases not matched to a gene: 10. CDR3 length: 16 residues. CDR3 DNA: TGCAGTGCTCCATCCGGGACTAGCGGTGCTTACAATGAGCAGTTCTTC. It is translated as CSAPSGTSGAYNEQFF.

Concerning this clonotype itself: It may be a read error: a sequence one base away is much more abundant. The chain carries TRBV5-5 and TRBJ2-1; 9 nucleotides align to TRBD1. V lost 5 bases and J lost 8; bases outside the gene matches: 8. Germline assignment: CDR1 SGHKS and CDR2 YYEKEE (reference sequence). CDR3 size: 14 residues. CDR3 sequence: CASSFQDRGYEQFF. The CDR3 nucleotides are TGTGCCAGCAGTTTCCAGGACAGGGGATATGAGCAGTTCTTC.

This clonotype was seen ten or more times. The chain has TRBV7-9 and TRBJ2-1, with D hard to call. Germline V gene data show CDR1 as SEHNR and CDR2 as FQNEAQ (reference sequence). CDR3 size: 15 residues. Trimming stripped 5 bases from V and 0 bases from J, with 11 bases between. The CDR3 region has the DNA TGTGCCAGCAGCCCCCCGGGCAACTCCTACAATGAGCAGTTCTTC. Translation: CASSPPGNSYNEQFF.

There are a few counts of this clonotype. The gene calls are TRBV20-1 and TRBJ2-3, with 14 positions matching TRBD2. This CDR3 is built from 17 residues. V was clipped by 6 bases and J by 4 bases; unmatched bases: 12. Germline CDR1 DFQATT, CDR2 SNEGSKA (reference sequence). The DNA of the CDR3 is TGCAGTGCCCCCCCTCTGACTAGCGGGAGGGAGGCAGATACGCAGTATTTT. It codes for CSAPPLTSGREADTQYF.

This clonotype was counted at least ten times. The CDR3 loop is CSATIGGGNQPQHF. The CDR3 coding sequence is TGCAGCGCCACAATAGGGGGAGGGAATCAGCCCCAGCATTTT. The rearrangement joins TRBV29-1 to TRBJ1-5; D perhaps matches TRBD1 (6 bases). Germline V gene data show CDR1 as SQVTM and CDR2 as ANQGSEA. Trimming took off 7 bases at V and 4 bases at J, with 17 bases between the two ends. The CDR3 is 14 amino acids.

This clonotype was found many times. The J gene is TRBJ1-1, the V gene TRBV6-2 or TRBV6-3, with D hard to call. Germline CDR1 is MNHEY and CDR2 is SVGEGT. The CDR3 is 13 amino acids. Between the trimmed V and J ends, which lost 4 bases and 3 bases, there was a span of 9 bases. The CDR3 loop is CASSSDIYTEAFF. CDR3 DNA sequence: TGTGCCAGCAGTTCCGACATTTACACTGAAGCTTTCTTT.

This clonotype came up many times. V and J are TRBV29-1 and TRBJ1-1, with TRBD1 matching over 7 bases. With 1 base clipped from V and 1 base from J, the junction kept 27 bases outside the gene matches. Germline V gene lookup returns CDR1 SQVTM and CDR2 ANQGSEA. The CDR3 contains 22 residues. This CDR3 is CSVEGYRGRRRTGDFGNTEAFF. The CDR3 DNA follows: TGCAGCGTTGAAGGTTATCGTGGACGCCGTAGGACAGGAGATTTCGGGAACACTGAAGCTTTCTTT.

The sample holds many counts of this clonotype. The rearrangement uses TRBV2 and TRBJ1-1, with TRBD1 identical over 7 bases. CDR1 is SNHLY, CDR2 FYNNEI, per germline. The CDR3 contains 15 residues. With V trimmed by 7 bases and J by 1 base, 9 bases remained unmatched. The CDR3 reads CASKPGQRSNTEAFF. The CDR3 nucleotides are TGTGCCAGCAAACCGGGACAGAGATCGAACACTGAAGCTTTCTTT.

This clonotype was observed at least ten times. CDR3 in amino acids: CATLEEGRNTGELFF. Written as DNA, the CDR3 is TGTGCCACCCTCGAGGAGGGACGGAACACCGGGGAGCTGTTTTTT. This rearrangement joins TRBV10-3 to TRBJ2-2, with a tentative D call TRBD2 (6 bases). This CDR3 is 15 amino acids long. Deletions cut 10 bases from V and 1 base from J, with 16 bases between. Germline values: CDR1 ENHRY, CDR2 SYGVKD.

The CDR3 nucleotides read TGTGCCAGCAGCCAAACGACAGCACAAGAGACCCAGTACTTC. As protein: CASSQTTAQETQYF. This chain links TRBV4-2 with TRBJ2-5, with D perhaps matching TRBD1 (5 bases). The V end was cut by 2 bases, the J end by 2 bases, with 9 bases between. Germline V CDR1 and CDR2: LGHNA, YNFKEQ. The CDR3 is made up of 14 amino acids.

This clonotype was seen repeatedly, ten times or more. V and J are TRBV15 and TRBJ2-3; 9 bases are a match to TRBD1. V shed 2 bases, J shed 3 bases, and the junction held 9 bases outside the gene matches. CDR1 and CDR2 from the germline V gene are LNHNV and YYDKDF (reference sequence). This CDR3 has 17 residues. The CDR3 DNA sequence: TGTGCCACCAGCAGAATACTCCCGGGACAGGGAACAGATACGCAGTATTTT. This sequence encodes CATSRILPGQGTDTQYF.

J is TRBJ2-1 and V is TRBV7-2; D remains unclear. CDR3 length equals 13 residues. Trimming pared 5 bases from V and 6 bases from J, leaving 11 bases between. Germline CDR1 is SGHTA and CDR2 is FQGNSA. DNA of the CDR3: TGTGCCAGCAGCCCGATGAAGGTCAATGAGCAGTTCTTC. Translation: CASSPMKVNEQFF.

This clonotype was observed at least ten times. The V call is TRBV7-8, the J call TRBJ1-5; 8 nucleotides line up with TRBD1. Trimming at V came to 5 bases and at J to 1 base, leaving 19 bases not matched to a gene. This CDR3 spans 20 amino acids. Germline CDR1 reads SGHVS; CDR2 reads FQNEAQ. The CDR3, as DNA: TGTGCCAGCAGCCCCCCTGCGGTCGGGACAGGTCCGAGGAGCAATCAGCCCCAGCATTTT. This sequence encodes CASSPPAVGTGPRSNQPQHF.